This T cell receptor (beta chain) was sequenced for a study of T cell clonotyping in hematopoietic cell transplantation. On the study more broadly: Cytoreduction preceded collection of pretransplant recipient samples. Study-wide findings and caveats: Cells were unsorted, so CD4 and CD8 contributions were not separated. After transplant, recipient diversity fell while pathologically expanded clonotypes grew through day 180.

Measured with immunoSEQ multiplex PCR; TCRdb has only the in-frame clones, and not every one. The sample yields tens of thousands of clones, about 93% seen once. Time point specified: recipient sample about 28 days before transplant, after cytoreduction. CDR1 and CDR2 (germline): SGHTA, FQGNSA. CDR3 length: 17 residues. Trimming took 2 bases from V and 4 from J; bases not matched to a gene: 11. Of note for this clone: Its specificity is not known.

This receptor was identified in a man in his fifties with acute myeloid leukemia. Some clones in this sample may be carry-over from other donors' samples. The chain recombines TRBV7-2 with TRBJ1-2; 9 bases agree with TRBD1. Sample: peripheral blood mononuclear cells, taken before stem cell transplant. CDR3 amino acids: CASSLLGGTGSSYGYTF. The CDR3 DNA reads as TGTGCCAGCAGCTTATTAGGGGGGACAGGGAGTTCCTATGGCTACACCTTC.